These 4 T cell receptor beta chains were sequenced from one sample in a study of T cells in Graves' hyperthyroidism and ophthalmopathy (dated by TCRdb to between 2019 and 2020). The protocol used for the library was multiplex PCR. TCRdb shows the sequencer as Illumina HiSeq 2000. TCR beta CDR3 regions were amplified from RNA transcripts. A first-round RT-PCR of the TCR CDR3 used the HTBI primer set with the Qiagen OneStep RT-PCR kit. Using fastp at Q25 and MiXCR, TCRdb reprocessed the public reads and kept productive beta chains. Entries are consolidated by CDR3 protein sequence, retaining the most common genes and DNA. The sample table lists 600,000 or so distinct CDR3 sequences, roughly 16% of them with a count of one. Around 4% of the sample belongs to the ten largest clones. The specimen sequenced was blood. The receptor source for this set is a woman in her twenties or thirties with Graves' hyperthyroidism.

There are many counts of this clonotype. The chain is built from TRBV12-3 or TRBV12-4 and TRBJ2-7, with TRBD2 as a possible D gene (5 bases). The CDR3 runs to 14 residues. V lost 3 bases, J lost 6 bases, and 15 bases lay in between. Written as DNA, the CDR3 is TGTGCCAGCAGTTTTCGGCTGGGGAGTGCCGAGCAGTACTTC. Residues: CASSFRLGSAEQYF.

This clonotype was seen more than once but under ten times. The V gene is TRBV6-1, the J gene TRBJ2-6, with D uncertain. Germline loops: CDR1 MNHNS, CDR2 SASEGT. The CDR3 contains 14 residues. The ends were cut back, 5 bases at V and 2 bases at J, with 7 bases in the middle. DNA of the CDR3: TGTGCCAGCAGTCATCAGGCTGGGGCCAACGTCCTGACTTTC. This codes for CASSHQAGANVLTF.

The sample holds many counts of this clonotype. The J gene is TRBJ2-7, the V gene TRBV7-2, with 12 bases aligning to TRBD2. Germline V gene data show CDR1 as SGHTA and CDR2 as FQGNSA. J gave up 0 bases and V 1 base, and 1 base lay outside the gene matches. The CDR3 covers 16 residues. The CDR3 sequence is CASSLGLAGVSYEQYF. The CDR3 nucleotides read TGTGCCAGCAGCTTAGGACTAGCGGGAGTCTCCTACGAGCAGTACTTC.

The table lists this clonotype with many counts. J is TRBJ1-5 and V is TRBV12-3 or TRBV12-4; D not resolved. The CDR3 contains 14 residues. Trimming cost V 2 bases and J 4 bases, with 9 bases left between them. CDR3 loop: CASSLMADNQPQHF. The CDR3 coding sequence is TGTGCCAGCAGTTTAATGGCAGATAATCAGCCCCAGCATTTT.